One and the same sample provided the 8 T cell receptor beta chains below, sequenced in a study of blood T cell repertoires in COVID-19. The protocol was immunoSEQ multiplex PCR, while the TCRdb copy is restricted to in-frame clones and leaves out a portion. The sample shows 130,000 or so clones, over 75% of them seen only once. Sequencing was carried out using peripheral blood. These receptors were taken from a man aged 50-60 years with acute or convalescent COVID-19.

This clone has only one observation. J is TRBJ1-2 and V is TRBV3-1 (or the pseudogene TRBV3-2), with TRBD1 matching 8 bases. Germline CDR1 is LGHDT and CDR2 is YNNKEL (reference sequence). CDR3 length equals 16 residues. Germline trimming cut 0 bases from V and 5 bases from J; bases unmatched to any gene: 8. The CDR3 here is CASSQDGQGGHYGYTF. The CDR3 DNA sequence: TGTGCCAGCAGCCAAGATGGACAGGGAGGTCATTATGGCTACACCTTC.

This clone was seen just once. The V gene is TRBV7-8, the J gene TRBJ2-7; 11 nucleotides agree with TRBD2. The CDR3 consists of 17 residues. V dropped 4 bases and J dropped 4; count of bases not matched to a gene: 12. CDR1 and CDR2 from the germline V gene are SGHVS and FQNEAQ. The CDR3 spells CASSSYGLAGRRYEQYF. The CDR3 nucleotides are TGTGCCAGCAGCTCCTACGGACTAGCGGGTCGTCGGTACGAGCAGTACTTC.

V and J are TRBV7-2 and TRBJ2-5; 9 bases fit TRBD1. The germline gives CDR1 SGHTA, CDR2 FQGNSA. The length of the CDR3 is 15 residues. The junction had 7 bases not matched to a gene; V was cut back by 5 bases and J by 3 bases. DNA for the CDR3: TGTGCCAGCAGCAGCGCAGGGACAGGGAAAGAGACCCAGTACTTC. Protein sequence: CASSSAGTGKETQYF.

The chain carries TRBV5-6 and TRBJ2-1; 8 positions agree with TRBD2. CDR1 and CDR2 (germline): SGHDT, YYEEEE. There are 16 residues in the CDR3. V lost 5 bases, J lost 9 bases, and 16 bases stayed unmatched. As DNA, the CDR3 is TGTGCCAGCAGTCTGGAAACGGGAGGGCCGGTAAGTGAGCAGTTCTTC. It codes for CASSLETGGPVSEQFF.

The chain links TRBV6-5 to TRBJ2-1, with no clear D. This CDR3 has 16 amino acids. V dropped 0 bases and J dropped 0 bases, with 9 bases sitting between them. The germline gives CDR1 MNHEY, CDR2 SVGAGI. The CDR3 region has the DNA TGTGCCAGCAGTTACTCGAGGATGAGCTCCTACAATGAGCAGTTCTTC. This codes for CASSYSRMSSYNEQFF.

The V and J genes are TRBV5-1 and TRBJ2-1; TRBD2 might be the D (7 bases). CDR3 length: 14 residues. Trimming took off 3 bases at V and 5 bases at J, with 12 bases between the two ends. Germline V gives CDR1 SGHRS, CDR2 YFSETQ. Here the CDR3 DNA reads TGCGCCAGCAGCTGGGGGGGCCGTGACAATGAGCAGTTCTTC. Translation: CASSWGGRDNEQFF. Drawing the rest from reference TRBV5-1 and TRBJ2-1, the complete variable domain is KAGVTQTPRYLIKTRGQQVTLSCSPISGHRSVSWYQQTPGQGLQFLFEYFSETQRNKGNFPGRFSGRQFSNSRSEMNVSTLELGDSALYLCASSWGGRDNEQFFGPGTRLTVL.

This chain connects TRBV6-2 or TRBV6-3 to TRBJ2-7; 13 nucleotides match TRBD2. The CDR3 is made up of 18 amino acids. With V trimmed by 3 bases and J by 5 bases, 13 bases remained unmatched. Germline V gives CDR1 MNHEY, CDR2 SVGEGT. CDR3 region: CASSYIPRTSGSLNEQYF. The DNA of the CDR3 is TGTGCCAGCAGTTATATCCCCCGGACTAGCGGGAGCCTCAACGAGCAGTACTTC.

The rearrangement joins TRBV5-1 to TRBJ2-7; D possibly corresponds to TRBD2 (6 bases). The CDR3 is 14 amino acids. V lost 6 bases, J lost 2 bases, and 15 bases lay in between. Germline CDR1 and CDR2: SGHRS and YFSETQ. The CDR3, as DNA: TGCGCCAGCACCCCTGGAGGGGACCCCTACGAGCAGTACTTC. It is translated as CASTPGGDPYEQYF.